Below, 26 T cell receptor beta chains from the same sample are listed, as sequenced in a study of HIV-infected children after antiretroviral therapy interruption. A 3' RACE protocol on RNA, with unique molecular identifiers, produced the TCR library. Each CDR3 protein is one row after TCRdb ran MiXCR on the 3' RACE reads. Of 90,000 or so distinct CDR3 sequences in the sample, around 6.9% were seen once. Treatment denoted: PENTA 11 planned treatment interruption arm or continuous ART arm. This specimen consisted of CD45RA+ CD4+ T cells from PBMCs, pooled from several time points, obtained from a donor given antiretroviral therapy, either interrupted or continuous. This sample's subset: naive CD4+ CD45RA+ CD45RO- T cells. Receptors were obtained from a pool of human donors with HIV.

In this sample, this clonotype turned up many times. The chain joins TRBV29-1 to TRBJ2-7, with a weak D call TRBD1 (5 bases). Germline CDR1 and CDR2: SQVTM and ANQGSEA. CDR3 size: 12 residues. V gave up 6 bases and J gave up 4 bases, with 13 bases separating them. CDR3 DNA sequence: TGCAGCGTCAGGACCCGACAGTACGAGCAGTACTTC. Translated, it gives CSVRTRQYEQYF.

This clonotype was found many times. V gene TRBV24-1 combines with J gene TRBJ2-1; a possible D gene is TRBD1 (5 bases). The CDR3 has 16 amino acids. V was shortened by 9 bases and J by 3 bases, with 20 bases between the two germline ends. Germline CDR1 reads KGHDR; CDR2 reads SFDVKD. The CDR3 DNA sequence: TGTGCCACCTCCTTCCCCGGCAGGGATGACTACAATGAGCAGTTCTTC. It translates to CATSFPGRDDYNEQFF.

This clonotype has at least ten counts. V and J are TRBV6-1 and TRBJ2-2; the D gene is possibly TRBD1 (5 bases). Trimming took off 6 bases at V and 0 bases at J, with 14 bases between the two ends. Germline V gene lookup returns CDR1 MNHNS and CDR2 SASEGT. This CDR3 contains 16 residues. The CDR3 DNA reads TGTGCCAGCAGCTACCAGGGCCCCTCGAACACCGGGGAGCTGTTTTTT. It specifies CASSYQGPSNTGELFF.

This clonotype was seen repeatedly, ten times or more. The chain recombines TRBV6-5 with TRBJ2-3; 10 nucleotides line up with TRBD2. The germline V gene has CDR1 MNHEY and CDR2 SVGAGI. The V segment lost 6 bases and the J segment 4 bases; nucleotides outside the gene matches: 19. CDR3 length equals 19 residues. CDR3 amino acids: CASRIPAPGLAISADTQYF. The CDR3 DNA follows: TGTGCCAGCAGGATTCCTGCACCGGGACTAGCGATTTCGGCAGATACGCAGTATTTT.

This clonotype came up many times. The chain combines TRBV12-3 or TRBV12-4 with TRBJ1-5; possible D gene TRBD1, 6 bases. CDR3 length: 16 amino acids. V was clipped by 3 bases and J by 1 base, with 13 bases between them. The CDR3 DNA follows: TGTGCCAGCAGTTTTCCCGGCAGGGGAAGCAATCAGCCCCAGCATTTT. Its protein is CASSFPGRGSNQPQHF.

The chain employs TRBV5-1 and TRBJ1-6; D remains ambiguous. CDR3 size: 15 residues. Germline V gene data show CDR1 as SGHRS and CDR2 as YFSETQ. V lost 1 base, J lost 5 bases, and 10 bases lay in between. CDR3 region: CASSLTVDHNSPLHF. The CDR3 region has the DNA TGCGCCAGCAGCTTGACAGTAGACCATAATTCACCCCTCCACTTT.

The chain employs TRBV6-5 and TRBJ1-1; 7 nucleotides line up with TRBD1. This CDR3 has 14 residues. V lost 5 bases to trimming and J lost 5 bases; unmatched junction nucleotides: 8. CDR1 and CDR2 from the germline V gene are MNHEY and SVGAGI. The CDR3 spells CASSRPGGGTEAFF. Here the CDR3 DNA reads TGTGCCAGCAGTCGTCCAGGGGGAGGAACTGAAGCTTTCTTT.

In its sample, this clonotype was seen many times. As DNA, the CDR3 is TGTGCCAGCAGCTTAGGTTTCCTTGGTCGCAATCAGCCCCAGCATTTT. Translation gives CASSLGFLGRNQPQHF. This rearrangement joins TRBV7-9 to TRBJ1-5, with no clear D. Trimming left V 1 base short and J 2 bases short, with 12 bases between. Germline V CDR1 and CDR2: SEHNR, FQNEAQ (reference sequence). This CDR3 region has 16 residues.

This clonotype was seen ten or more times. CDR3 bases: TGTGCCAGCAGCGGGAGGGACTCCTCCTACGAGCAGTACTTC. Its protein is CASSGRDSSYEQYF. The chain links TRBV11-1 to TRBJ2-7; 7 bases map to TRBD2. The J segment lost 0 bases and the V segment lost 5 bases, leaving 4 bases of the junction unmatched. The CDR3 length is 14 residues. CDR1 is SGHAT, CDR2 FQDESV, per germline (reference sequence).

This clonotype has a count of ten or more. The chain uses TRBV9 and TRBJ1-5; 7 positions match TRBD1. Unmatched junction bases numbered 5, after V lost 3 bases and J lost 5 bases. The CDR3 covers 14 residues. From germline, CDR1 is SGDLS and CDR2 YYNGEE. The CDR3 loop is CASSEGQTHQPQHF. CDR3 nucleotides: TGTGCCAGCAGCGAGGGACAGACACATCAGCCCCAGCATTTT.

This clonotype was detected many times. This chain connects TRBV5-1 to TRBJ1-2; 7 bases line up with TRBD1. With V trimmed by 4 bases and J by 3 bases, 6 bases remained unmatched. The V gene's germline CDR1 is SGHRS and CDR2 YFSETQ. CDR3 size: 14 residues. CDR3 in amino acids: CASSPTGEDYGYTF. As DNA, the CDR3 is TGCGCCAGCAGCCCAACAGGGGAAGACTATGGCTACACCTTC.

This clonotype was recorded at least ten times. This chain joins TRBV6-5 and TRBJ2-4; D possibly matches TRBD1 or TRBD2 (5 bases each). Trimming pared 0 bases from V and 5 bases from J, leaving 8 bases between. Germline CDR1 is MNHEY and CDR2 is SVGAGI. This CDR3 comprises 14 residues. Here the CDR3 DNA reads TGTGCCAGCAGTTACTCGATGGGGGAAAACATTCAGTACTTC. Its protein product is CASSYSMGENIQYF.

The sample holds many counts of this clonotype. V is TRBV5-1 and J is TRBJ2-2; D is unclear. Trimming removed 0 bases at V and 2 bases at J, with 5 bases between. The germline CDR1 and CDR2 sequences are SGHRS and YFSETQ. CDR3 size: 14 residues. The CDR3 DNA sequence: TGCGCCAGCAGCTTGGGTAGTAACACCGGGGAGCTGTTTTTT. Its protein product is CASSLGSNTGELFF.

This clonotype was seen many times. Here the CDR3 reads CASSLVVAGAQNEQFF. The CDR3 DNA follows: TGTGCCAGCAGCTTAGTTGTTGCGGGAGCTCAGAATGAGCAGTTCTTC. The J gene is TRBJ2-1, the V gene TRBV11-2, with 7 bases that match TRBD2. J was trimmed by 7 bases and V by 1 base; bases with no gene match: 10. Germline V gives CDR1 SGHAT, CDR2 FQNNGV. The CDR3 covers 16 residues.

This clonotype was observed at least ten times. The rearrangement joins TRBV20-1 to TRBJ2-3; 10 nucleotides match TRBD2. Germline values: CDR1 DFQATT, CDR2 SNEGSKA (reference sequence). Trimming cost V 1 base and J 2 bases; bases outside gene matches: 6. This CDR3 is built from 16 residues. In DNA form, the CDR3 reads TGCAGTGCTAGAGCTAGGACTAGCGGATACACAGATACGCAGTATTTT. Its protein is CSARARTSGYTDTQYF.

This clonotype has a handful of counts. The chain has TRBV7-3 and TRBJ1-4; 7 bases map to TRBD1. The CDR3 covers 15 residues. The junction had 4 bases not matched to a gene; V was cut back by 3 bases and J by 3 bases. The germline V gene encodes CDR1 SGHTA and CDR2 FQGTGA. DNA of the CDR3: TGTGCCAGCAGCTTTCGGACAGGATCTAATGAAAAACTGTTTTTT. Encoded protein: CASSFRTGSNEKLFF.

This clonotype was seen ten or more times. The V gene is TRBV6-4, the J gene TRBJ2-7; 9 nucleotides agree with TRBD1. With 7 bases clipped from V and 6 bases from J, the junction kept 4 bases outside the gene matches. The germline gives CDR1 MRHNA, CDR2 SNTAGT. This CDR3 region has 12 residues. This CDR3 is CASTPTGGEQYF. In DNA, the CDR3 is TGTGCCAGCACCCCGACAGGGGGCGAGCAGTACTTC.

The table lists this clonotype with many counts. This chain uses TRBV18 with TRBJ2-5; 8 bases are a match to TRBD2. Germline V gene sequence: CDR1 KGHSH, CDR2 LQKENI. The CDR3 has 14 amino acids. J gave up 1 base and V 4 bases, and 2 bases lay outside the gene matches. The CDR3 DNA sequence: TGTGCCAGCTCACAACGGGGGGGCCAAGAGACCCAGTACTTC. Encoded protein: CASSQRGGQETQYF.

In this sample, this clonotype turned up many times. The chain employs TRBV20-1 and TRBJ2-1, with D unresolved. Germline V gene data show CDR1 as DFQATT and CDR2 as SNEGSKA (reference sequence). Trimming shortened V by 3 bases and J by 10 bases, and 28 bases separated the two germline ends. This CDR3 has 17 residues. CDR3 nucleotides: TGCAGTGCTAGCTCCGGCTGGACGTCACACTCCCCCCAGGAGCAGTTCTTC. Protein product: CSASSGWTSHSPQEQFF.

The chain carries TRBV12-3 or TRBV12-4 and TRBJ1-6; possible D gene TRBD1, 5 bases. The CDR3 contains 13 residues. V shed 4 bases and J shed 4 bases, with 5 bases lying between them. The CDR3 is CASSWGYNSPLHF. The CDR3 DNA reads TGTGCCAGCAGTTGGGGGTATAATTCACCCCTCCACTTT.

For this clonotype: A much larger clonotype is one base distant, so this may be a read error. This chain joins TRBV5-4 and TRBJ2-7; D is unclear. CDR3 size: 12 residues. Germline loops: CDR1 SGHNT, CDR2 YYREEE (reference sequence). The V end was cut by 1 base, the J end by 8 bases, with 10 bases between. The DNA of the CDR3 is TGTGCCAGCAGCTTGTCCCCCGGCAAGCAGTACTTC. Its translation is CASSLSPGKQYF.

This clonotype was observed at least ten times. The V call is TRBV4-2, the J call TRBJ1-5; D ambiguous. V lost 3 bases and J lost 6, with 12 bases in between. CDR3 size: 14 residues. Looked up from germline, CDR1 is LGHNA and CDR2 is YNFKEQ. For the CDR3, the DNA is TGTGCCAGCAGCCAGGGCGTGGATGGTCAGCCCCAGCATTTT. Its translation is CASSQGVDGQPQHF.

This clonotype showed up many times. This chain's CDR3 is CASSLASTGSSYEQYF. The CDR3 bases are TGTGCCAGCAGCTTAGCTAGCACAGGGAGTTCCTACGAGCAGTACTTC. This chain uses TRBV7-2 with TRBJ2-7; a possible D gene is TRBD1 (6 bases). V was trimmed by 0 bases and J by 1 base, leaving 13 bases between them. Looked up from germline, CDR1 is SGHTA and CDR2 is FQGNSA. The CDR3 has 16 residues.

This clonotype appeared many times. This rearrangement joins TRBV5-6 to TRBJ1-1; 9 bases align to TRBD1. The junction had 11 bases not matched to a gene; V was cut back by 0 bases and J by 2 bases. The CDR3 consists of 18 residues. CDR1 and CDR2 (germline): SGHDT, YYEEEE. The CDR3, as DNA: TGTGCCAGCAGCTTGGTCACCGGGACAGGGAGACTCAACACTGAAGCTTTCTTT. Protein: CASSLVTGTGRLNTEAFF.

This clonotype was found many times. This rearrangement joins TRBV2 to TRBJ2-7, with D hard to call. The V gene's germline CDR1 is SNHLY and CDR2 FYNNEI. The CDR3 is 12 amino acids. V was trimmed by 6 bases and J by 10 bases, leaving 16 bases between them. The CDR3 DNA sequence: TGTGCCAGCAGCTTATTGGGCTATGAACAGTACTTC. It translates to CASSLLGYEQYF.

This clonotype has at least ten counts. For the CDR3, the DNA is TGCGCCAGCAGCCAGGGACGACAGGGAGGGAGGTACGAGCAGTACTTC. This translates into CASSQGRQGGRYEQYF. The genes are TRBV4-1 and TRBJ2-7; possibly TRBD1 or TRBD2 for D (7 bases each). Looked up from germline, CDR1 is MGHRA and CDR2 is YSYEKL. V lost 3 bases and J lost 4, with 19 bases in between. The CDR3 is 16 residues long.